The present T cell receptor (beta chain) was sequenced within a study of T-cell memory formation after mild COVID-19. About the study: TCR clusters mostly belonged to single donors.

Study findings and constraints: Among clones contracting day 15 to 85, CD4/CD8 was balanced, whereas later expanders leaned CD4+.

This clonotype has only a few counts. Its specificity is not known. The CDR3 extends over 14 amino acids. Trimming at V came to 4 bases and at J to 2 bases, leaving 5 bases not matched to a gene. In germline, CDR1 is SGHNT, CDR2 YYREEE (reference sequence). Amplification by 5'RACE using constant-segment primers produced TCR alpha and TCR beta cDNA libraries that carried sample barcodes and UMIs. One entry per CDR3 protein, called by TCRdb with MiXCR from the 5' RACE reads. The sample records 410,000 or so distinct CDR3 sequences, roughly a quarter being singletons. Input material: PBMCs or a T cell subset sorted from them (not recorded which). The clonotype comes from an adult woman who had mild COVID-19 (a few samples of this study predate the infection). Cell type and time point are not known. V is TRBV5-4 and J is TRBJ2-7; 8 bases fit TRBD1. The CDR3 reads CASSLRTGPYEQYF. For the CDR3, the DNA is TGTGCCAGCAGCCTACGGACAGGGCCCTACGAGCAGTACTTC.